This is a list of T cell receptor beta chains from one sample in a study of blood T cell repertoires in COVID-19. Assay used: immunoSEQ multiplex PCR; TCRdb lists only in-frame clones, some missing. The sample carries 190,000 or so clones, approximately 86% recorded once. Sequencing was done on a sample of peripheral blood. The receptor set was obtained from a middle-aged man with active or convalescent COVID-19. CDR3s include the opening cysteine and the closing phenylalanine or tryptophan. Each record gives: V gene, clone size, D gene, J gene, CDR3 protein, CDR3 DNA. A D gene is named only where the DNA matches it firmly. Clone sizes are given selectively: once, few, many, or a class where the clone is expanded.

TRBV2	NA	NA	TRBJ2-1	CASSVRDQFF	TGTGCCAGCAGTGTACGCGATCAGTTCTTC
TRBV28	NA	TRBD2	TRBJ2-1	CASSLAGRVANEQFF	TGTGCCAGCAGTTTAGCGGGGAGGGTTGCCAATGAGCAGTTCTTC
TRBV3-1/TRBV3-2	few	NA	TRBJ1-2	CASSQLDRSNYGYTF	TGTGCCAGCAGCCAGCTAGACAGGTCTAACTATGGCTACACCTTC
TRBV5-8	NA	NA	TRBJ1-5	CASRARGGQPQHF	TGTGCCAGCAGGGCTAGGGGAGGGCAGCCCCAGCATTTT
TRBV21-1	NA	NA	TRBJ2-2	CASIPYGTGGPGELFF	TGTGCCAGCATCCCATACGGGACAGGGGGTCCCGGGGAGCTGTTTTTT
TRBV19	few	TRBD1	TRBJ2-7	CASNPGQGGDEQYF	TGTGCCAGTAATCCGGGACAGGGAGGGGACGAGCAGTACTTC
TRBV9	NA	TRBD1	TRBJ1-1	CASSSDREGAFF	TGTGCCAGCAGCTCGGACAGGGAGGGAGCTTTCTTT
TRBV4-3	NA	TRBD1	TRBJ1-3	CASSSTTAQGAPQGNTIYF	TGCGCCAGCAGCTCGACTACTGCCCAGGGGGCGCCGCAGGGGAACACCATATATTTT
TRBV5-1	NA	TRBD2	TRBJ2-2	CASSPGGPGGELFF	TGCGCCAGCAGCCCGGGGGGGCCCGGCGGGGAGCTGTTTTTT
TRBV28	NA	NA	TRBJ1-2	CASSPTTRAYYGYTF	TGTGCCAGCAGCCCAACAACGCGGGCCTACTATGGCTACACCTTC
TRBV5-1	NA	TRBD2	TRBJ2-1	CASRNSGGTHSEQFF	TGCGCCAGCAGAAATAGCGGGGGAACTCATAGTGAGCAGTTCTTC
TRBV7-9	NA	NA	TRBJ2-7	CASSLVRDEQYF	TGTGCCAGCAGCTTAGTGAGGGACGAGCAGTACTTC
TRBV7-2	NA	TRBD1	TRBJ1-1	CASSLADYTGATEAFF	TGTGCCAGCAGCTTAGCTGACTATACAGGGGCAACTGAAGCTTTCTTT
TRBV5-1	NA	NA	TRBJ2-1	CASSLDRYNEQFF	TGCGCCAGCAGCTTGGACAGATACAATGAGCAGTTCTTC
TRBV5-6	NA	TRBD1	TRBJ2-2	CASSQDRGHTGELFF	TGTGCCAGCAGCCAGGACAGGGGGCACACCGGGGAGCTGTTTTTT
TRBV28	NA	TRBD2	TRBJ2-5	CASSRSGGQRTQYF	TGTGCCAGCAGCCGTAGCGGGGGGCAGCGGACCCAGTACTTC
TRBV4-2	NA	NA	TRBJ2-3	CVSSQERGTDTQYF	TGTGTCAGCAGCCAAGAAAGGGGAACAGATACGCAGTATTTT
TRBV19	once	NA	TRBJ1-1	CASSIGGGQGNTEAFF	TGTGCCAGTAGTATAGGCGGAGGGCAGGGTAACACTGAAGCTTTCTTT
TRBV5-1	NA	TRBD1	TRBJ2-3	CASSSRTAGGVSTDTQYF	TGCGCCAGCAGCTCCCGTACAGCAGGGGGCGTCAGTACAGATACGCAGTATTTT
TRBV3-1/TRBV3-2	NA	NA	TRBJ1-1	CASSLRQEWVEAFF	TGTGCCAGCAGCCTCCGACAGGAGTGGGTGGAAGCTTTCTTT
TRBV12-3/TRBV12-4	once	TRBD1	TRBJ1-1	CASRRGLSTEAFF	TGTGCCAGCCGCAGGGGGCTTTCGACTGAAGCTTTCTTT
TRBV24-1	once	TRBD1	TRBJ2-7	CATSEAGTGDSYEQYF	TGTGCCACCAGTGAGGCCGGGACAGGGGATTCATACGAGCAGTACTTC
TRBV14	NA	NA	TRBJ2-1	CASSQTGNEQFF	TGTGCCAGCAGCCAAACAGGGAATGAGCAGTTCTTC
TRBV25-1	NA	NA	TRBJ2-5	CASSESQYMETQYF	TGTGCCAGCAGTGAATCCCAGTATATGGAGACCCAGTACTTC
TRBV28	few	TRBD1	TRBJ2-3	CARPRTGATTDTQYF	TGTGCCAGACCGAGGACAGGGGCAACCACAGATACGCAGTATTTT
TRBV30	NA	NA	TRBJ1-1	CAWSAPMDTVGEAFF	TGTGCCTGGAGTGCCCCGATGGACACTGTAGGTGAAGCTTTCTTT
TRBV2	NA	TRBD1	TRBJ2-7	CASSRDSQREQYF	TGTGCCAGCAGTCGGGACAGCCAACGCGAGCAGTACTTC
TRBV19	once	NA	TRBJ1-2	CASSSGGPYGYTF	TGTGCCAGTAGTAGCGGGGGACCCTATGGCTACACCTTC
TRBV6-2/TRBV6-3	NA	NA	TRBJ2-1	CASSYSGGGGHNEQFF	TGTGCCAGCAGTTACTCTGGCGGGGGCGGTCACAATGAGCAGTTCTTC
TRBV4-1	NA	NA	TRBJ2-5	CASSQEGRGYQETQYF	TGCGCCAGCAGCCAAGAGGGCAGGGGATACCAAGAGACCCAGTACTTC
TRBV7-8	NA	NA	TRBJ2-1	CALGGLTQFF	TGTGCTTTGGGGGGATTGACGCAGTTCTTC
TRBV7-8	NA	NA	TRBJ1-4	CASSLTQNEKLFF	TGTGCCAGCAGCTTAACACAGAATGAAAAACTGTTTTTT
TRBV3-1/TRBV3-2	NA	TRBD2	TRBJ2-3	CASSPLAGGTTDTQYF	TGTGCCAGCAGCCCACTAGCGGGGGGGACCACAGATACGCAGTATTTT
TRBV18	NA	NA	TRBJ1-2	CASSPSQGQGYGYTF	TGTGCCAGCTCACCATCCCAGGGGCAGGGCTATGGCTACACCTTC
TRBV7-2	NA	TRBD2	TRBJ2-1	CASRPSGGSYNEQFF	TGTGCCAGCAGACCTAGCGGGGGGAGCTACAATGAGCAGTTCTTC
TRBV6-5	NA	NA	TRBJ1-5	CASSYKAGSNQPQHF	TGTGCCAGCAGTTACAAGGCAGGTAGCAATCAGCCCCAGCATTTT
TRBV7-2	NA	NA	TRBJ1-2	CASSLVGGGDANYGYTF	TGTGCCAGCAGCTTAGTGGGCGGGGGAGACGCTAACTATGGCTACACCTTC
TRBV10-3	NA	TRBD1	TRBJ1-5	CAISGGQGFNQPQHF	TGTGCCATCAGTGGGGGACAGGGATTCAATCAGCCCCAGCATTTT
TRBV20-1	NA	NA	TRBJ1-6	CSASRDNGSPLHF	TGCAGTGCTAGTCGGGACAATGGATCACCCCTCCACTTT
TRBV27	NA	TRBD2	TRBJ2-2	CASSWTSGDTGELFF	TGTGCCAGCAGTTGGACTAGCGGGGACACCGGGGAGCTGTTTTTT
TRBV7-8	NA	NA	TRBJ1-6	CASSFSIAYNSPLHF	TGTGCCAGCAGCTTCAGTATTGCCTATAATTCACCCCTCCACTTT
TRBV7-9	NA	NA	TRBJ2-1	CASTALGPGEQFF	TGTGCCAGCACCGCCTTGGGGCCGGGTGAGCAGTTCTTC
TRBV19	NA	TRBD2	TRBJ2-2	CASSIHLAWSGGAGTGELFF	TGTGCCAGTAGCATCCACCTGGCTTGGAGCGGGGGGGCCGGCACCGGGGAGCTGTTTTTT
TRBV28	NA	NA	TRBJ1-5	CASQGNQPQHF	TGTGCCAGCCAGGGTAATCAGCCCCAGCATTTT
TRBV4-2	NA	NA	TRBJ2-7	CASGHGREQYF	TGTGCCAGCGGACACGGGCGGGAGCAGTACTTC
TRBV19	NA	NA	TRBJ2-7	CASSIRGDSLYEQYF	TGTGCCAGTAGTATAAGAGGGGACTCTCTCTACGAGCAGTACTTC
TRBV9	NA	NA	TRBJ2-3	CASSVAGRGSTDTQYF	TGTGCCAGCAGCGTAGCTGGGCGGGGTAGCACAGATACGCAGTATTTT